Following are 17 T cell receptor beta chains from one sample sequenced in a study of blood T cell repertoires in COVID-19. Produced via immunoSEQ multiplex PCR; TCRdb's table is partial and in-frame only. The profile shows under 170,000 clones, around four fifths of them singletons. The sequenced sample was peripheral blood. The source is a man between 65 and 85 years old with acute or convalescent COVID-19.

The chain carries TRBV9 and TRBJ1-1, with unresolved D. CDR1 is SGDLS and CDR2 is YYNGEE in the germline V gene. V lost 4 bases, J lost 0 bases, and 13 bases lay in between. CDR3 length: 15 residues. The CDR3 nucleotides read TGTGCCAGCAGCACTAGGGCTTCAATGAACACTGAAGCTTTCTTT. This gives the protein CASSTRASMNTEAFF.

The rearrangement joins TRBV30 to TRBJ1-2, with 7 bases matching TRBD1. The CDR3 sequence is 13 residues long. V was pared by 3 bases and J by 7 bases, with 8 bases of the junction left unmatched. From germline, CDR1 is GTSNPN and CDR2 SVGIG (reference sequence). The DNA for the CDR3 is TGTGCCTGGAGCGAAACAGGGGCGGGTGGCTACACCTTC. As protein: CAWSETGAGGYTF.

The chain uses TRBV27 and TRBJ2-7, with 7 bases fitting TRBD1. The germline V gene encodes CDR1 MNHEY and CDR2 SMNVEV (reference sequence). The CDR3 extends over 14 amino acids. V dropped 5 bases and J dropped 1; count of bases not matched to a gene: 5. The CDR3 DNA follows: TGTGCCAGCAGTCCACTGGGACAGTCCTACGAGCAGTACTTC. This encodes CASSPLGQSYEQYF.

In this sample, this clone turned up once. The chain is built from TRBV6-5 and TRBJ2-3, with TRBD1 identical over 8 bases. V lost 2 bases, J lost 1 base, and 2 bases stayed unmatched. The V gene's germline CDR1 is MNHEY and CDR2 SVGAGI. The CDR3 is 15 amino acids. This CDR3 reads CASSYLTGGTDTQYF. DNA of the CDR3: TGTGCCAGCAGTTACCTGACAGGGGGCACAGATACGCAGTATTTT.

The CDR3 region has the DNA TGTGCCAGCGTAGGCCAGGGGAGTCAGCCCCAGCATTTT. Translation gives CASVGQGSQPQHF. The J gene is TRBJ1-5, the V gene TRBV6-5; TRBD1 is a possible D gene (6 bases). Germline V gene lookup returns CDR1 MNHEY and CDR2 SVGAGI. The CDR3 extends over 13 amino acids. The ends were cut back, 8 bases at V and 6 bases at J, with 14 bases in the middle.

The chain recombines TRBV19 with TRBJ2-5; maybe TRBD2 (5 bases). Between the trimmed V and J ends, which lost 4 bases and 3 bases, there was a span of 9 bases. Germline lookup yields CDR1 LNHDA and CDR2 SQIVND (reference sequence). This CDR3 spans 13 amino acids. CDR3 in DNA: TGTGCCAGTAGTAGCTGGACTGAAGAGACCCAGTACTTC. Encoded protein: CASSSWTEETQYF.

The V and J genes are TRBV14 and TRBJ2-1; the D is unclear. The CDR3 consists of 13 residues. CDR1 is SGHDN, CDR2 FVKESK, per germline. Trimming took off 1 base at V and 9 bases at J, with 10 bases between the two ends. The chain's CDR3 is CASSQVFVSEQFF. The CDR3 coding sequence is TGTGCCAGCAGCCAAGTTTTCGTGAGTGAGCAGTTCTTC.

V usage is TRBV27 and J usage is TRBJ2-2, with 9 bases that match TRBD1. Trimming removed 5 bases from V and 6 bases from J; junction bases left unmatched: 7. The CDR3 length is 15 residues. Germline CDR1 reads MNHEY; CDR2 reads SMNVEV (reference sequence). CDR3 loop: CASSPGTGRPGELFF. In DNA, the CDR3 is TGTGCCAGCAGTCCCGGGACAGGGCGGCCCGGGGAGCTGTTTTTT.

V is TRBV5-1 and J is TRBJ1-1; unclear D gene. This CDR3 is 16 amino acids long. Trimming removed 0 bases from V and 1 base from J, with 13 bases in between. Germline lookup yields CDR1 SGHRS and CDR2 YFSETQ. The CDR3 spells CASSLGEWAGNTEAFF. CDR3 DNA: TGCGCCAGCAGCTTGGGTGAATGGGCGGGGAACACTGAAGCTTTCTTT.

The V and J genes are TRBV10-2 and TRBJ2-1; TRBD1 aligns across 8 bases. The CDR3 extends over 15 amino acids. V lost 4 bases to trimming and J lost 8 bases; unmatched junction nucleotides: 10. Germline CDR1 is WSHSY and CDR2 is SAAADI. The CDR3 sequence is CASSVVRGQFDEQFF. The CDR3 region has the DNA TGCGCCAGCAGTGTTGTCAGGGGGCAGTTCGATGAGCAGTTCTTC.

The gene calls are TRBV28 and TRBJ1-4, with a tentative D call TRBD1 (5 bases). V lost 4 bases and J 8 bases, leaving 17 bases between the germline ends. The CDR3 consists of 15 residues. The germline V gene encodes CDR1 MDHEN and CDR2 SYDVKM. The CDR3 bases are TGTGCCAGCAGTTCGAAAGGGGCCCTCTCCGAAAAACTGTTTTTT. The encoded protein is CASSSKGALSEKLFF.

The chain uses TRBV7-9 and TRBJ2-3; D might be TRBD1 (6 bases). The CDR3 sequence is 13 residues long. Trimming removed 3 bases at V and 5 bases at J, with 9 bases between. Germline CDR1 reads SEHNR; CDR2 reads FQNEAQ (reference sequence). The CDR3 loop reads CASSFTGQDTQYF. The CDR3 DNA is TGTGCCAGCAGCTTCACAGGGCAAGATACGCAGTATTTT.

V gene TRBV7-9 combines with J gene TRBJ2-1, with a tentative D call TRBD1 (5 bases). This CDR3 comprises 12 residues. Trimming stripped 2 bases from V and 8 bases from J, with 7 bases between. The V gene's germline CDR1 is SEHNR and CDR2 FQNEAQ (reference sequence). CDR3 DNA sequence: TGTGCCAGCAGCTTAAGGGGTGATGAGCAGTTCTTC. The encoded protein is CASSLRGDEQFF.

V usage is TRBV4-1 and J usage is TRBJ2-4, with 11 positions matching TRBD2. The J segment lost 8 bases and the V segment lost 1 base, leaving 10 bases of the junction unmatched. CDR3 length: 17 amino acids. The germline V gene has CDR1 MGHRA and CDR2 YSYEKL. CDR3 nucleotide sequence: TGCGCCAGCAGCCAAGTCCCTAGCGGGAGGATGGCGGACATTCAGTACTTC. Amino acids: CASSQVPSGRMADIQYF.

V gene TRBV7-2 combines with J gene TRBJ1-3, with D unresolved. The V gene's germline CDR1 is SGHTA and CDR2 FQGNSA. V was clipped by 7 bases and J by 4 bases, with 14 bases between them. The CDR3 is 14 amino acids. The CDR3 loop is CASTRWEPGNTIYF. CDR3 bases: TGTGCCAGCACCCGGTGGGAGCCCGGAAACACCATATATTTT.

V gene TRBV10-3 combines with J gene TRBJ1-5, with a possible D match to TRBD1 (6 bases). Looked up from germline, CDR1 is ENHRY and CDR2 is SYGVKD. The ends were cut back, 5 bases at V and 6 bases at J, with 14 bases in the middle. This CDR3 is built from 14 residues. CDR3 region: CAISSSGDTQPQHF. CDR3 DNA: TGTGCCATCAGTAGCTCAGGGGATACTCAGCCCCAGCATTTT.

This chain uses TRBV12-3 or TRBV12-4 with TRBJ2-7; weak D call: TRBD2 (5 bases). There are 11 residues in the CDR3. Trimming pared 1 base from V and 12 bases from J, leaving 10 bases between. The CDR3 loop is CASSLDRDPYF. The CDR3 coding sequence is TGTGCCAGCAGTTTAGACCGGGATCCGTACTTC.